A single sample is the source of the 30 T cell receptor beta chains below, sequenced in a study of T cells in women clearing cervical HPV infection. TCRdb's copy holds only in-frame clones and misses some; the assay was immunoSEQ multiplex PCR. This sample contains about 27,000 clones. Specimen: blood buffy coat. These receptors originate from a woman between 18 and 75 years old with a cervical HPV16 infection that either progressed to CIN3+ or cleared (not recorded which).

Partial CDR3 DNA: TGTGCCTGGAGTACAGGGGACACTGAA. This sequence encodes CAWSTGDTE. The whole CDR3 reads CAWSTGDTEAFF. The chain uses TRBV30 and TRBJ1-1; 7 positions agree with TRBD1. The sequenced fragment ends 3 residues before the CDR3 boundary, so the rest is inferred from the germline J gene. Germline V gives CDR1 GTSNPN, CDR2 SVGIG (reference sequence). The V and J ends lost 2 bases and 3 bases, in that order; junction bases with no gene match: 0. This CDR3 comprises 12 residues.

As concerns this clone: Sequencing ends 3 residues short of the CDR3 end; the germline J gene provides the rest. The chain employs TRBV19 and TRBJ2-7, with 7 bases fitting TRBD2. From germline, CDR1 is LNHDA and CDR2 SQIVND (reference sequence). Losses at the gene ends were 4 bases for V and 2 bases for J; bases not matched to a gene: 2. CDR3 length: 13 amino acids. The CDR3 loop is CASSRDYPYEQYF. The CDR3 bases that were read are TGTGCCAGTAGTAGGGACTATCCCTACGAG. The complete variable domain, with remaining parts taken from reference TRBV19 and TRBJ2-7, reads DGGITQSPKYLFRKEGQNVTLSCEQNLNHDAMYWYRQDPGQGLRLIYYSQIVNDFQKGDIAEGYSVSREKKESFPLTVTSAQKNPTAFYLCASSRDYPYEQYFGPGTRLTVT.

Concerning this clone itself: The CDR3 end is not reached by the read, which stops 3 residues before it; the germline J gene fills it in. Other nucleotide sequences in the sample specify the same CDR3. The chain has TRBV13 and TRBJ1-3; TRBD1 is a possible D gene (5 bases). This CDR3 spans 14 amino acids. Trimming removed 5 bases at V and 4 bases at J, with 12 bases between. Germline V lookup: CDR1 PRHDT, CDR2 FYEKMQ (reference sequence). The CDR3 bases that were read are TGTGCCAGCAGCCGGGGGGAGTCGGGAAACACC. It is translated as CASSRGESGNT. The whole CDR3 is CASSRGESGNTIYF.

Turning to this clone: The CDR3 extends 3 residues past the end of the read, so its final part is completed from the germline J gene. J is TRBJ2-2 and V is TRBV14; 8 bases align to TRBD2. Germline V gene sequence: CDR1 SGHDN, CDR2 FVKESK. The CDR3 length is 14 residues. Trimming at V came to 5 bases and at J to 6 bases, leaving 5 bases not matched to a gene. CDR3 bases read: TGTGCCAGCAGCATCCTAGCGGGTGCCGGGGAG. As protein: CASSILAGAGE. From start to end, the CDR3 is CASSILAGAGELFF.

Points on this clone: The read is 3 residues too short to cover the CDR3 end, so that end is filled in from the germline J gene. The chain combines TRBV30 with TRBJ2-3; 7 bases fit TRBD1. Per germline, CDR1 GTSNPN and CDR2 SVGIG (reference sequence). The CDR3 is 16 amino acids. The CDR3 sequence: CACLISPDRVRQPQYF. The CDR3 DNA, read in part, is TGTGCCTGCCTAATATCACCAGACAGGGTCCGGCAGCCG. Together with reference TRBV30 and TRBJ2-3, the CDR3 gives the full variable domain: SQTIHQWPATLVQPVGSPLSLECTVEGTSNPNLYWYRQAAGRGLQLLFYSVGIGQISSEVPQNLSASRPQDRQFILSSKKLLLSDSGFYLCACLISPDRVRQPQYFGPGTRLTVL.

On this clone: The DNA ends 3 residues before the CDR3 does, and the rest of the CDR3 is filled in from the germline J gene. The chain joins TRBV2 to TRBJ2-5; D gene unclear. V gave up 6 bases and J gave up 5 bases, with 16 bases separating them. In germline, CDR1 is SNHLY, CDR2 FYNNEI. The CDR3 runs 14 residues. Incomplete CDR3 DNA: TGTGCCAGCAGGACACCAGGCCTCCTGGAGACC. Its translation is CASRTPGLLET. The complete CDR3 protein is CASRTPGLLETQYF.

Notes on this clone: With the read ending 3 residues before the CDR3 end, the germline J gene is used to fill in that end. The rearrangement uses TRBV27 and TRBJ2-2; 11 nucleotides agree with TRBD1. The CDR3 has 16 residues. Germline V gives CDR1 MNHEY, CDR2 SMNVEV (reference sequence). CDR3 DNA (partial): TGTGCCAGCAGACCCGGGACAGGGGGAAACAATTCACCG. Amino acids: CASRPGTGGNNSP. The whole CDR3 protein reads CASRPGTGGNNSPLFF.

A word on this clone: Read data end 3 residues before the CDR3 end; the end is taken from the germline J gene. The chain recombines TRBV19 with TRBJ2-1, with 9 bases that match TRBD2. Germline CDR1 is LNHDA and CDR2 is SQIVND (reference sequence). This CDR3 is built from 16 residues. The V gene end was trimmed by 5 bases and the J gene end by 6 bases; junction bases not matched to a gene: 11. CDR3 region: CASSAPQGLAGNEQFF. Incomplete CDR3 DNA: TGTGCCAGTAGTGCACCTCAGGGACTAGCCGGCAATGAG.

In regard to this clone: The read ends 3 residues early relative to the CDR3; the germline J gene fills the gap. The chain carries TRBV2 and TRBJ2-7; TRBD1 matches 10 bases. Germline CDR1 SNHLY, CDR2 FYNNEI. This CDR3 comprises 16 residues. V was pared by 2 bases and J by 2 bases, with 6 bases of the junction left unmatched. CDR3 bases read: TGTGCCAGCAGTGAAAGGGGGGACAGGGGCACCTACGAG. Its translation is CASSERGDRGTYE. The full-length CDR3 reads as CASSERGDRGTYEQYF.

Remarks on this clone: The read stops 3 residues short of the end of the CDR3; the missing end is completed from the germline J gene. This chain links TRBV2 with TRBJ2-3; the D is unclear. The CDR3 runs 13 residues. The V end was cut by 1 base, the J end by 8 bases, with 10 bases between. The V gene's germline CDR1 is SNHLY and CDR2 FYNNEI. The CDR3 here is CASSEGLVGTQYF. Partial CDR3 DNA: TGTGCCAGCAGTGAAGGGTTAGTCGGTACG.

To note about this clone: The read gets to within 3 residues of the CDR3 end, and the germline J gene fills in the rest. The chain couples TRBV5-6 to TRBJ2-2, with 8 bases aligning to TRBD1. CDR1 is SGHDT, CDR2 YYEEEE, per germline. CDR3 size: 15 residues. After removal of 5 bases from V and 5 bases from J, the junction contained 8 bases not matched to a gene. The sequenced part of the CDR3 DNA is TGTGCCAGCAGGTCCGGGACAGGAAATACCGGGGAG. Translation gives CASRSGTGNTGE. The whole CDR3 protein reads CASRSGTGNTGELFF.

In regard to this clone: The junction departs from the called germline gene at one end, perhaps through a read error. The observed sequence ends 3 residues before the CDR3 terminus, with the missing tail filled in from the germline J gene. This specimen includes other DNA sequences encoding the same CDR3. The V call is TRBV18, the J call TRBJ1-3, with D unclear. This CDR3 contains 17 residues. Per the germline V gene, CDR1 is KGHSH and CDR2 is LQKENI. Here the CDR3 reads CASSPPAGWSSGNTIYF. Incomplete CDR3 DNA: TGTGCCAGCTCACCACCGGCAGGCTGGAGCTCTGGAAACACA.

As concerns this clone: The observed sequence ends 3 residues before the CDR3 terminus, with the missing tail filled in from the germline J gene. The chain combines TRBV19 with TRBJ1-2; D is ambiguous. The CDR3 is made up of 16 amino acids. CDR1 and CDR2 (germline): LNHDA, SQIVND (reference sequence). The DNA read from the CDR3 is TGTGCCAGTAGTATAGTGAGCGGGATCTCCTACAATGAC. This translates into CASSIVSGISYND. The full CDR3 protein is CASSIVSGISYNDYTF.

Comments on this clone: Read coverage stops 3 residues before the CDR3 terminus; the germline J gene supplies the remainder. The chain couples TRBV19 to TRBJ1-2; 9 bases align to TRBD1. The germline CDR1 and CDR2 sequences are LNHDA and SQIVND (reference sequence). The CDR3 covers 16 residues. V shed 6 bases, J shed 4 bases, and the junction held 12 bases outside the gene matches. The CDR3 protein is CASRPLTGGGSYGYTF. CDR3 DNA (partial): TGTGCCAGTAGGCCTCTCACAGGGGGCGGGAGCTATGGC.

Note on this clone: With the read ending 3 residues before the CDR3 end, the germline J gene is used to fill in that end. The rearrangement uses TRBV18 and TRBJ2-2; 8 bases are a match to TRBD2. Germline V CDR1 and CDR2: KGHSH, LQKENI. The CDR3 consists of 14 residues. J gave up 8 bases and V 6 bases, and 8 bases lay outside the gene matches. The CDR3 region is CASSHPREGGELFF. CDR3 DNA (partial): TGTGCCAGCTCGCATCCTCGGGAGGGGGGGGAG.

The sequenced CDR3 bases are TGTGCCAGTAGTATAACTGGGCGACGCGGGGAG. Translating gives CASSITGRRGE. The complete CDR3 reads CASSITGRRGELFF. The genes are TRBV19 and TRBJ2-2; D ambiguous. The CDR3 extends 3 residues past the end of the read, so its final part is completed from the germline J gene. V shed 2 bases and J shed 7 bases, with 11 bases lying between them. The CDR3 loop spans 14 amino acids. CDR1 LNHDA and CDR2 SQIVND come from the germline V gene (reference sequence). Drawing the rest from reference TRBV19 and TRBJ2-2, the complete variable domain is DGGITQSPKYLFRKEGQNVTLSCEQNLNHDAMYWYRQDPGQGLRLIYYSQIVNDFQKGDIAEGYSVSREKKESFPLTVTSAQKNPTAFYLCASSITGRRGELFFGEGSRLTVL.

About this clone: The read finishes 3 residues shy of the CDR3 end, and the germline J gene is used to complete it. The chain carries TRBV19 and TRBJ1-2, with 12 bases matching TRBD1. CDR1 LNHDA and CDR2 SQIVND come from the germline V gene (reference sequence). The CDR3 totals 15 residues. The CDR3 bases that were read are TGTGCCAGTAGTAATTCCGGGACAGGGGGCTACGGG. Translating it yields CASSNSGTGGYG. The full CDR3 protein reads CASSNSGTGGYGYTF.

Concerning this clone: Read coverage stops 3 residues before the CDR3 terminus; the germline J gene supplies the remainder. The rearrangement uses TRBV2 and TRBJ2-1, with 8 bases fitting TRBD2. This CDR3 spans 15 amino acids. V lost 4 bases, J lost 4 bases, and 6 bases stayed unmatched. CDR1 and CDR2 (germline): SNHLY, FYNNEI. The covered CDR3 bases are TGTGCCAGCAGTGCGGGGGGGGGACTTTACAATGAG. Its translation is CASSAGGGLYNE. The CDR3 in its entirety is CASSAGGGLYNEQFF.

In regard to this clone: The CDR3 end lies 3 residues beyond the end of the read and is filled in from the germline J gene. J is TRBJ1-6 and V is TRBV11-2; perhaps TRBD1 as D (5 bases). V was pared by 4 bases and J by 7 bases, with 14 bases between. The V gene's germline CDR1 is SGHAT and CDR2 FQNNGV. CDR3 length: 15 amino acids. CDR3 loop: CASSWAAKGNSPLHF. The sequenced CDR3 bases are TGTGCCAGCAGCTGGGCGGCGAAGGGGAATTCACCC.

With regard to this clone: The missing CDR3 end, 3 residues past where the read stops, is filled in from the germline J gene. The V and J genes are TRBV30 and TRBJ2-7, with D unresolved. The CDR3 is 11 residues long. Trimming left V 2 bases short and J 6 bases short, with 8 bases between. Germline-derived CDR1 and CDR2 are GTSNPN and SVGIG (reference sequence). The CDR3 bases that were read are TGTGCCTGGAGTCCCTCGGGCGAG. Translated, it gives CAWSPSGE. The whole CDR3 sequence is CAWSPSGEQYF.

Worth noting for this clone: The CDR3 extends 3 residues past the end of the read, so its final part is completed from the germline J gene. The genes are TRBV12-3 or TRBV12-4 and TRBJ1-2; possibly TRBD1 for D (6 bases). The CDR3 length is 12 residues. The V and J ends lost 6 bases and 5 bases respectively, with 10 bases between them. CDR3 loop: CASSPTGYGYTF. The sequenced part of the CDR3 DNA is TGTGCCAGCAGCCCAACAGGGTATGGC.

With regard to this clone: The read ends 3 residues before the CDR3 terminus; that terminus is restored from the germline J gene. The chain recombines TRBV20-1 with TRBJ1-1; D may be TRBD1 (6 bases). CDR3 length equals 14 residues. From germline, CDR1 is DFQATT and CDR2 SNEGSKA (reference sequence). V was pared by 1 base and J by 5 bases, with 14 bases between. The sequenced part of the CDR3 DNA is TGCAGTGCTAGAGCCCCGACAGGAGGGACTGAA. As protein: CSARAPTGGTE. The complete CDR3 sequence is CSARAPTGGTEAFF.

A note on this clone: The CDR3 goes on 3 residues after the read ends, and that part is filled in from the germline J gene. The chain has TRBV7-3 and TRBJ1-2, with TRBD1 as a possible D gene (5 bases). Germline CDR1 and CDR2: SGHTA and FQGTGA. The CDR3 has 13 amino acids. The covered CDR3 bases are TGTGCCAGCAGCTCAGCCAGGGAGAATGAC. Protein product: CASSSAREND. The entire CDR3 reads CASSSARENDYTF.

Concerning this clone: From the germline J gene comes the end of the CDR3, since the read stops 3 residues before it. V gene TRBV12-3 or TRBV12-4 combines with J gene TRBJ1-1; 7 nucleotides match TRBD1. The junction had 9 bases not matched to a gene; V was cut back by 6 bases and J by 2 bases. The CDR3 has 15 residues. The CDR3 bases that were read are TGTGCCAGCAGCTCCTCGGGACAGAGAAACACTGAA. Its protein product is CASSSSGQRNTE. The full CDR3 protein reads CASSSSGQRNTEAFF.

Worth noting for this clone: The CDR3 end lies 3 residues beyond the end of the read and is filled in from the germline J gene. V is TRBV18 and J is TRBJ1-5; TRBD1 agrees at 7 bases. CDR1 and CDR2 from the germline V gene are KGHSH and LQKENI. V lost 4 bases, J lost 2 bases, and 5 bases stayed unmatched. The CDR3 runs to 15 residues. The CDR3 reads CASSQLDRGNQPQHF. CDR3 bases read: TGTGCCAGCTCACAGCTCGACAGGGGCAATCAGCCC.

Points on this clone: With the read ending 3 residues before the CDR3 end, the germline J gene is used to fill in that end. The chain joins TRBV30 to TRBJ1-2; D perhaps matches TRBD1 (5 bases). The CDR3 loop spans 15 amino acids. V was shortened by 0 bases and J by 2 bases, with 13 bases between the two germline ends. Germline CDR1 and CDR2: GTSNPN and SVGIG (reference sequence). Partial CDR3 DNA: TGTGCCTGGAGTGTTGGCGGGGGGGGGAACTATGGC. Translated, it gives CAWSVGGGGNYG. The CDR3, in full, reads CAWSVGGGGNYGYTF.

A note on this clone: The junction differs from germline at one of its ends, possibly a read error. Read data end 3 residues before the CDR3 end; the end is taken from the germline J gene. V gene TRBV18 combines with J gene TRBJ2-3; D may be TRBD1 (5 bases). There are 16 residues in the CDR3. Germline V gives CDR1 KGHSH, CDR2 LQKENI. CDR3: CASSPAAKGSPETQYF. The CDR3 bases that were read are TGTGCCAGCTCACCAGCCGCAAAGGGGTCCCCAGAGACG.

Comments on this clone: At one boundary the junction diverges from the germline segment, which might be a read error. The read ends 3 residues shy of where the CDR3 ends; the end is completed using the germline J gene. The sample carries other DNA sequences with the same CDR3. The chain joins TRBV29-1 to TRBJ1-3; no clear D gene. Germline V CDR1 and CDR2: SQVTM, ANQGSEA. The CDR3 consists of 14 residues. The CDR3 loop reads CSVIPGSSGNTIYF. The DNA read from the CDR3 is TGCAGCGTTATCCCCGGGTCCTCTGGAAACACT. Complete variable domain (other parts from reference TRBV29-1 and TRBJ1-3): SAVISQKPSRDICQRGTSLTIQCQVDSQVTMMFWYRQQPGQSLTLIATANQGSEATYESGFVIDKFPISRPNLTFSTLTVSNMSPEDSSIYLCSVIPGSSGNTIYFGEGSWLTVV.

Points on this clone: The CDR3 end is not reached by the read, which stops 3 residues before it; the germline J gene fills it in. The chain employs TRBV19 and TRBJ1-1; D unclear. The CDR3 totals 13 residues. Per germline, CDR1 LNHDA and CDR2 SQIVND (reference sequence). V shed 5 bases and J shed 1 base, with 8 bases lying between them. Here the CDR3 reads CASSATENTEAFF. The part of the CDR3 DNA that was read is TGTGCCAGTAGTGCGACTGAGAACACTGAA.

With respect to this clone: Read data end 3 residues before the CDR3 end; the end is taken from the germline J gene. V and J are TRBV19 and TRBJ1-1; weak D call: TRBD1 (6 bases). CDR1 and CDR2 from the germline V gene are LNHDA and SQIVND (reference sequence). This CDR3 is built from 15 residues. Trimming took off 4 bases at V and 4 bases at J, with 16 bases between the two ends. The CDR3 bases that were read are TGTGCCAGTAGTACGACAGGAACCCTGATCACTGAA. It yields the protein CASSTTGTLITE. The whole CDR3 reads CASSTTGTLITEAFF. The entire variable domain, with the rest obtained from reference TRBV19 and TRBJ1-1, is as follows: DGGITQSPKYLFRKEGQNVTLSCEQNLNHDAMYWYRQDPGQGLRLIYYSQIVNDFQKGDIAEGYSVSREKKESFPLTVTSAQKNPTAFYLCASSTTGTLITEAFFGQGTRLTVV.